Each of the 5 T cell receptor beta chains below was sequenced from the same sample in a study of T cell clonotyping in hematopoietic cell transplantation. Time point specified: recipient sample about 28 days before transplant, after cytoreduction. Assay: immunoSEQ multiplex PCR; the TCRdb copy retains only in-frame clones and omits some. The sample holds 25,000 to 30,000 clones; under 95% are singletons and the top ten take about 2.2%. The specimen comprised peripheral blood mononuclear cells, sampled before stem cell transplant. The receptors derive from a man between 45 and 60 years old with acute myeloid leukemia. Some clones in this sample may be carry-over from other donors' samples.

This clone was seen a handful of times. The V and J genes are TRBV30 and TRBJ1-3, with D unresolved. V lost 7 bases to trimming and J lost 7 bases, with 11 bases between them. Germline-derived CDR1 and CDR2 are GTSNPN and SVGIG (reference sequence). The length of the CDR3 is 11 residues. The CDR3 DNA is TGTGCCTTCAGGACGGCCAACACCATATATTTT. Protein: CAFRTANTIYF.

This chain uses TRBV5-1 with TRBJ1-1; D may be TRBD1 (5 bases). CDR3 size: 13 residues. Germline V gene lookup returns CDR1 SGHRS and CDR2 YFSETQ. V gave up 1 base and J gave up 7 bases, with 11 bases separating them. The chain's CDR3 is CASSLIGGDEAFF. DNA of the CDR3: TGCGCCAGCAGCTTGATTGGGGGTGATGAAGCTTTCTTT.

The gene calls are TRBV5-1 and TRBJ2-2, with D possibly being TRBD2 (5 bases). Between the trimmed V and J ends, which lost 5 bases and 0 bases, there was a span of 8 bases. The CDR3 is made up of 14 amino acids. Germline V lookup: CDR1 SGHRS, CDR2 YFSETQ. The CDR3 is CASSRETNTGELFF. DNA of the CDR3: TGCGCCAGCAGTCGGGAAACGAACACCGGGGAGCTGTTTTTT.

V gene TRBV6-5 combines with J gene TRBJ1-2; D remains unclear. The CDR3 sequence is 14 residues long. Germline V gene sequence: CDR1 MNHEY, CDR2 SVGAGI. V lost 7 bases, J lost 0 bases, and 12 bases lay in between. The CDR3 bases are TGTGCCAGCACGGCCAGAGGCGCTAACTATGGCTACACCTTC. As protein: CASTARGANYGYTF.

This clone was detected once. Other DNA variants within this sample encode the same CDR3. The chain has TRBV7-9 and TRBJ2-3; TRBD2 agrees at 13 bases. V lost 5 bases and J lost 5; bases outside the gene matches: 7. The CDR3 is 16 amino acids. Germline V gives CDR1 SEHNR, CDR2 FQNEAQ (reference sequence). The CDR3 reads CASSPGLAGDGDTQYF. The CDR3 DNA follows: TGTGCCAGCAGCCCCGGACTAGCGGGGGATGGAGATACGCAGTATTTT.